This TCR beta chain was sequenced in a study of vaccination and CD4 T cells after COVID-19. Trimming took 6 bases from V and 0 from J, leaving 11 bases between them. This CDR3 is built from 14 residues. Germline V gene lookup returns CDR1 SNHLY and CDR2 FYNNEI. This clonotype has only a few counts. Its matching antigen is unknown. Indicated treatment: approximately nine-day PBMC culture with coronavirus spike peptide pools or control peptides (ViraFEST assay). CD4+ T cells of the unexposed donor were collected before the COVID-19 pandemic (2011-2018). Study-wide points: Convalescent patients' vaccine-specific clones were spike mono-reactive in 304 of 307 cases.

With the Oncomine TCR Beta short-read assay, DNA from cultured CD4+ T cells was sequenced. TCRdb re-called the PCR reads with MiXCR, one entry per CDR3 protein. The data hold several thousand distinct CDR3 sequences, with 30% to 50% observed a single time. The clonotype originates from a human donor in good health. V is TRBV2 and J is TRBJ1-1, with D perhaps matching TRBD1 (5 bases). The sequenced sample consisted of CD4+ T cells from blood, cultured in vitro. This chain's CDR3 is CASSSGFLNTEAFF. DNA of the CDR3: TGTGCCAGCAGCTCAGGGTTCCTGAACACTGAAGCTTTCTTT. Complete variable domain (other parts from reference TRBV2 and TRBJ1-1): EPEVTQTPSHQVTQMGQEVILRCVPISNHLYFYWYRQILGQKVEFLVSFYNNEISEKSEIFDDQFSVERPDGSNFTLKIRSTKLEDSAMYFCASSSGFLNTEAFFGQGTRLTVV.